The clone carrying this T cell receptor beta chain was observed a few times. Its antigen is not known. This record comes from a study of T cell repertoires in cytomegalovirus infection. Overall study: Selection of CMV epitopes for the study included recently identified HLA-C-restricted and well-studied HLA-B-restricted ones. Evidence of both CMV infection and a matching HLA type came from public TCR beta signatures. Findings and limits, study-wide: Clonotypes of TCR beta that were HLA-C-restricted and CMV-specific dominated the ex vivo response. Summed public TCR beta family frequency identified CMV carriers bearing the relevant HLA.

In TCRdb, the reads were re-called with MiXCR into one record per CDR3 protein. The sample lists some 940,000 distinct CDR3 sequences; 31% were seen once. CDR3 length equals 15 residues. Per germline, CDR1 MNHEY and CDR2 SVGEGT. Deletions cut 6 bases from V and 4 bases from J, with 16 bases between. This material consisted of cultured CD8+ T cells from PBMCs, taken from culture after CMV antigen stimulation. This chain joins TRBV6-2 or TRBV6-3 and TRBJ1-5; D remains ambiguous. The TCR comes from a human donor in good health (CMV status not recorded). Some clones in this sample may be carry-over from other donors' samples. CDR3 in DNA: TGTGCCAGCAGCTCGCCGGGTGACTTGAATCAGCCCCAGCATTTT. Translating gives CASSSPGDLNQPQHF.